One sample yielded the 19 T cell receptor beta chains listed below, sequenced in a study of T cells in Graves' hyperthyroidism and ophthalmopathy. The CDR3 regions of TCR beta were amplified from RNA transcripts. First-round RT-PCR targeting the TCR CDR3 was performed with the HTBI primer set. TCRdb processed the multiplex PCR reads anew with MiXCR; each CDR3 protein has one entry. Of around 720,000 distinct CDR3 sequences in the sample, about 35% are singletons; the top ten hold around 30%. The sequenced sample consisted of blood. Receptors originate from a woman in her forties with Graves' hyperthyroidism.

The CDR3 loop is CASSQDRPELTYEQYF. For the CDR3, the DNA is TGCGCCAGCAGCCAGGACAGGCCCGAACTAACCTACGAGCAGTACTTC. The V and J genes are TRBV4-1 and TRBJ2-7, with 7 bases lining up with TRBD1. With 3 bases clipped from V and 2 bases from J, the junction kept 10 bases outside the gene matches. This CDR3 is built from 16 residues. Germline CDR1 reads MGHRA; CDR2 reads YSYEKL.

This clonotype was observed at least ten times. CDR3 residues: CASSTDRVAFPLHF. DNA for the CDR3: TGTGCCAGCAGTACGGACAGGGTTGCTTTTCCCCTCCACTTT. This rearrangement joins TRBV6-6 to TRBJ1-6; TRBD1 aligns across 8 bases. Germline CDR1 MNHNY, CDR2 SVGAGI (reference sequence). CDR3 length: 14 amino acids. The V gene end was trimmed by 5 bases and the J gene end by 13 bases; junction bases not matched to a gene: 10.

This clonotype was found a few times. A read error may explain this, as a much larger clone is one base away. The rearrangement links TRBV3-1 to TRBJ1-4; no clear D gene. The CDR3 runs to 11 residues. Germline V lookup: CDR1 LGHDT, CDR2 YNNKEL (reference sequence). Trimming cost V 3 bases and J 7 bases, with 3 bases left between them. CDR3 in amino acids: CASSHGEKLFF. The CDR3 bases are TGTGCCAGCAGCCACGGTGAAAAACTGTTTTTT.

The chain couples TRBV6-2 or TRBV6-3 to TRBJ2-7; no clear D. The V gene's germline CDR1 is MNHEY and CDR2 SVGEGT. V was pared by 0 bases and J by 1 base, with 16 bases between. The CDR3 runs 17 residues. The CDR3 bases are TGTGCCAGCAGTTACTCCTTTGACTCGTTGCCTTCCTACGAGCAGTACTTC. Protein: CASSYSFDSLPSYEQYF.

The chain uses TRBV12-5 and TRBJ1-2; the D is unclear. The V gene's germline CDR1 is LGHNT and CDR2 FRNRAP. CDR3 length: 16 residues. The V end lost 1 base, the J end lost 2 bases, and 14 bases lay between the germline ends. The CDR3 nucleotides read TGTGCTAGTGGTTTGGACCCCGACAAAATCAACTATGGCTACACCTTC. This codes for CASGLDPDKINYGYTF.

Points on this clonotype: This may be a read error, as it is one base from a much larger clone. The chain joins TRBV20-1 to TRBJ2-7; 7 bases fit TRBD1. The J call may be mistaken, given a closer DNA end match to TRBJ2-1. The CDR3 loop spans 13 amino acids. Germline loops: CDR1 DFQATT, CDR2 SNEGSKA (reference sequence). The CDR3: CSGRSDRPYEQFF. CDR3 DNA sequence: TGCAGTGGTAGGTCGGACAGGCCCTACGAGCAGTTCTTC.

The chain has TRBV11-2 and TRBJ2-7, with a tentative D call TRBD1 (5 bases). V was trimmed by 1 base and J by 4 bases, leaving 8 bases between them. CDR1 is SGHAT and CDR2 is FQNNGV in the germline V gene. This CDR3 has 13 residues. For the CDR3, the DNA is TGTGCCAGCAGCTTAGCGACAGCGTACGAGCAGTACTTC. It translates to CASSLATAYEQYF.

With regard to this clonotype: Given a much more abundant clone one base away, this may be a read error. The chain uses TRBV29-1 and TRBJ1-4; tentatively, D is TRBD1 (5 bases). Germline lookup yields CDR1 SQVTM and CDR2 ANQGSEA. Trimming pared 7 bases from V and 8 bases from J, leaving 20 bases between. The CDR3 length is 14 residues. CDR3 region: CSADRDLAGEKLFF. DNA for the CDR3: TGCAGCGCTGATAGGGACCTAGCAGGGGAAAAACTGTTTTTT. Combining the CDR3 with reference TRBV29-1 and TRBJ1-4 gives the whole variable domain SAVISQKPSRDICQRGTSLTIQCQVDSQVTMMFWYRQQPGQSLTLIATANQGSEATYESGFVIDKFPISRPNLTFSTLTVSNMSPEDSSIYLCSADRDLAGEKLFFGSGTQLSVL.

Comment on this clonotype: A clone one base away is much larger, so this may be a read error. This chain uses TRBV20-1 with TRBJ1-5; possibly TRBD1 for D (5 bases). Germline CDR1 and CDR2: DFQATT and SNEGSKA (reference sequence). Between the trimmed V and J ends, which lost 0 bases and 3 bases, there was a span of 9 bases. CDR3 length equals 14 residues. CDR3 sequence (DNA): TGCAGTGCTAGAGACAGGGCCCTCAATCAGCCCCAGCATTTT. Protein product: CSARDRALNQPQHF.

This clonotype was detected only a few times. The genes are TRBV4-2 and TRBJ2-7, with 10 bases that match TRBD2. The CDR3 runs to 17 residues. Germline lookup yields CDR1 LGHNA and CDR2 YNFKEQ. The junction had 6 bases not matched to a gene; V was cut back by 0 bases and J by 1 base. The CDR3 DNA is TGTGCCAGCAGCCAAGATACTAGCGGGACTGATTCCTACGAGCAGTACTTC. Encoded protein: CASSQDTSGTDSYEQYF.

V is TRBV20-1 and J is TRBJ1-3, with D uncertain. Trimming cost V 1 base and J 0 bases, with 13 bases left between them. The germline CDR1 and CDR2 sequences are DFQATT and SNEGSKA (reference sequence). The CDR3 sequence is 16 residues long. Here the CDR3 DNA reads TGCAGTGCTAGAGTCCCGAGGGATAACTCTGGAAACACCATATATTTT. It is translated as CSARVPRDNSGNTIYF.

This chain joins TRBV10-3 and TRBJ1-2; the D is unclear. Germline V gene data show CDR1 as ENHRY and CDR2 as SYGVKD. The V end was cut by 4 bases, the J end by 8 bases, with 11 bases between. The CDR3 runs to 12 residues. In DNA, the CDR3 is TGTGCCATCAGTGCCCCGGGGTACGGCTACACCTTC. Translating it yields CAISAPGYGYTF.

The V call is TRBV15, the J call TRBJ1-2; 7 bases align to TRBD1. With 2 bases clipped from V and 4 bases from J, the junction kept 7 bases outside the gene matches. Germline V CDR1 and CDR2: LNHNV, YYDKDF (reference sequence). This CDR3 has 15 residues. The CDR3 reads CATSRTRQGPYGYTF. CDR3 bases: TGTGCCACCAGCAGAACCCGACAGGGTCCCTATGGCTACACCTTC.

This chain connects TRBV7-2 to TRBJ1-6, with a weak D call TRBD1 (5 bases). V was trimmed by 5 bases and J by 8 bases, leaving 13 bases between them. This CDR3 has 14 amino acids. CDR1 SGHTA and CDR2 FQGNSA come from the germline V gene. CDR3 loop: CASSVRDGDSPLHF. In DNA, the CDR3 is TGTGCCAGCAGCGTCCGGGACGGAGATTCACCCCTCCACTTT.

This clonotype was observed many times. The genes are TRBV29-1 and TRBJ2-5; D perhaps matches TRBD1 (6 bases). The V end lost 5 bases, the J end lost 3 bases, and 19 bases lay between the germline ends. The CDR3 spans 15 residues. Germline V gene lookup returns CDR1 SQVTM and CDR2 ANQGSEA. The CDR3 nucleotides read TGCAGCGTTCCGAAGGTGGGGGCAGTTAAAGAGACCCAGTACTTC. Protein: CSVPKVGAVKETQYF.

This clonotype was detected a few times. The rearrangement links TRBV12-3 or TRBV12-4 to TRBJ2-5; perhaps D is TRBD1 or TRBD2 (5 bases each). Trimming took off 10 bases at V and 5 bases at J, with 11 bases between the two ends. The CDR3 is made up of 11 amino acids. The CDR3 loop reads CATAWGETQYF. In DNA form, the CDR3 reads TGTGCCACTGCTTGGGGGGAGACCCAGTACTTC.

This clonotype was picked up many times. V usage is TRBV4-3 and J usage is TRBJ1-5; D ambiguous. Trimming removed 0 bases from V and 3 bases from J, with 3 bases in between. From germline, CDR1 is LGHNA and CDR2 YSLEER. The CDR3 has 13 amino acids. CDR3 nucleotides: TGCGCCAGCAGCCAAGAGACCAATCAGCCCCAGCATTTT. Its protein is CASSQETNQPQHF.

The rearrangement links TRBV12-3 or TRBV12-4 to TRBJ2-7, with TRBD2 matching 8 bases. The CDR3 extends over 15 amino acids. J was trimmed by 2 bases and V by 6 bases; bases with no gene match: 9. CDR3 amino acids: CASSPAPGGPYEQYF. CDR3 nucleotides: TGTGCCAGCAGCCCCGCCCCGGGGGGGCCCTACGAGCAGTACTTC.

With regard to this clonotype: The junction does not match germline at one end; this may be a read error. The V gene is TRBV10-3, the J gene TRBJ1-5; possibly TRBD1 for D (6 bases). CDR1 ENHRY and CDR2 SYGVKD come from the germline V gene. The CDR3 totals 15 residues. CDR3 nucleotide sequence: TGTGCCAGCAGTCTCGGTCAGGGGTACTTAGAGCCCCAGCATTTT. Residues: CASSLGQGYLEPQHF.